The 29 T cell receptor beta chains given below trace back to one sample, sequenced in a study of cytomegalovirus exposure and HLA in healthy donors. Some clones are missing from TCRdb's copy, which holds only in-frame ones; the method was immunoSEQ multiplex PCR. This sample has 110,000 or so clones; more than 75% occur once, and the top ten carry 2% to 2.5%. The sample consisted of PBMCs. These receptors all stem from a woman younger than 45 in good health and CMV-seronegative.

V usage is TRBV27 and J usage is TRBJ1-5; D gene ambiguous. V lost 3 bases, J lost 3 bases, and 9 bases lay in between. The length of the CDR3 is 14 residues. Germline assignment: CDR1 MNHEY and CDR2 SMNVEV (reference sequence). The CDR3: CASSFSTNNQPQHF. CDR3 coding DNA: TGTGCCAGCAGTTTTTCAACAAACAATCAGCCCCAGCATTTT.

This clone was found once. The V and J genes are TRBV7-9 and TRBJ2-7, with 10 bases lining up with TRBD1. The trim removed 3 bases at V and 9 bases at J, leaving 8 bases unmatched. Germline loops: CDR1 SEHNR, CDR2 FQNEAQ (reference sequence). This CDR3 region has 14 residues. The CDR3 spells CASSLTGQGNAQYF. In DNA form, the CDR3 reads TGTGCCAGCAGCTTGACGGGACAGGGGAATGCGCAGTACTTC.

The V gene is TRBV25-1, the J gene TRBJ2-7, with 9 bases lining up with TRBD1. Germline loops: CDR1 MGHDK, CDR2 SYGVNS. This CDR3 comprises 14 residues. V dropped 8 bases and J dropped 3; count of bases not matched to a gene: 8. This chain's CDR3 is CASASRTGVYEQYF. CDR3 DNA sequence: TGTGCCAGCGCCTCAAGGACAGGGGTCTACGAGCAGTACTTC.

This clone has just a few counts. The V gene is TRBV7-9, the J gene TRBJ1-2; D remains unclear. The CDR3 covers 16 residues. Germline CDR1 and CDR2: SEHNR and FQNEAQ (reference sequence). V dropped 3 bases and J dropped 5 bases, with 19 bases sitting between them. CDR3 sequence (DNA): TGTGCCAGCAGCTTTGGAATCCGACTGCCTTGGTATGGCTACACCTTC. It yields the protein CASSFGIRLPWYGYTF.

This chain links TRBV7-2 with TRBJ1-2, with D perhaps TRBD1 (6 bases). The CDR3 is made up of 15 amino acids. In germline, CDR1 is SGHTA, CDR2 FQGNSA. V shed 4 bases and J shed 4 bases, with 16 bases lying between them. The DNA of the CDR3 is TGTGCCAGCAGCTCCCGACAAGGGGGAACCTATGGCTACACCTTC. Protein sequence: CASSSRQGGTYGYTF.

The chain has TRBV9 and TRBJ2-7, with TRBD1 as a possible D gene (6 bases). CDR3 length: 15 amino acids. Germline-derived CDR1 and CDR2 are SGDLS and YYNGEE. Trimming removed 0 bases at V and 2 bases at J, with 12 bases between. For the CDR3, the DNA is TGTGCCAGCAGCGTAGGCCAGGGGCTTACCTACGAGCAGTACTTC. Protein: CASSVGQGLTYEQYF. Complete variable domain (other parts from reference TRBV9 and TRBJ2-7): DSGVTQTPKHLITATGQRVTLRCSPRSGDLSVYWYQQSLDQGLQFLIQYYNGEERAKGNILERFSAQQFPDLHSELNLSSLELGDSALYFCASSVGQGLTYEQYFGPGTRLTVT.

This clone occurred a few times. This chain's CDR3 is CASGLIGTGIYEQYF. CDR3 in DNA: TGTGCTAGTGGTTTGATCGGGACAGGGATCTACGAGCAGTACTTC. V is TRBV12-5 and J is TRBJ2-7; 9 nucleotides match TRBD1. The V and J ends lost 2 bases and 3 bases, in that order; junction bases with no gene match: 5. This CDR3 has 15 residues. Germline CDR1 LGHNT, CDR2 FRNRAP.

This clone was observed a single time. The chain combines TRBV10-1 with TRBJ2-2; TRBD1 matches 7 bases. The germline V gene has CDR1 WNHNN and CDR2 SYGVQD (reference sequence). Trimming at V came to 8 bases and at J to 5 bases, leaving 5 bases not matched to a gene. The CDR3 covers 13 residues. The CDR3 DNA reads TGCGCCAGCGGGGGACAGAGGACCGGGGAGCTGTTTTTT. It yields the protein CASGGQRTGELFF.

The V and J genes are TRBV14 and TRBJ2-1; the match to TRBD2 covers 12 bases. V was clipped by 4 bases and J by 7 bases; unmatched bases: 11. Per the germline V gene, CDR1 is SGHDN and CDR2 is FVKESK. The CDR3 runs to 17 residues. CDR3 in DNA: TGTGCCAGCAGCCGAGGTTGGCCTAGCGGGGGGGGTAATGAGCAGTTCTTC. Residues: CASSRGWPSGGGNEQFF.

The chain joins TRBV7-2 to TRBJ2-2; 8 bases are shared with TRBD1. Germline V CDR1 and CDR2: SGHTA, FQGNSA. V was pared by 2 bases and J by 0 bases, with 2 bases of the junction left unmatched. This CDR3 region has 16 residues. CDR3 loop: CASSLSTGANTGELFF. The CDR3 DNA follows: TGTGCCAGCAGCTTATCGACAGGGGCGAACACCGGGGAGCTGTTTTTT. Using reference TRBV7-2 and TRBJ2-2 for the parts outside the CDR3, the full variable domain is GAGVSQSPSNKVTEKGKDVELRCDPISGHTALYWYRQSLGQGLEFLIYFQGNSAPDKSGLPSDRFSAERTGGSVSTLTIQRTQQEDSAVYLCASSLSTGANTGELFFGEGSRLTVL.

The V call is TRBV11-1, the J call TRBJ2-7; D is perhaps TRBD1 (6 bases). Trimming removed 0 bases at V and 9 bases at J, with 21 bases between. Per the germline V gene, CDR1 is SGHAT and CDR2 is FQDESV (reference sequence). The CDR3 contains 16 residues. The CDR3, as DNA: TGTGCCAGCAGCTTAGCCCCCTTTCGGACAGAACGGGGGCAGTACTTC. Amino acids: CASSLAPFRTERGQYF.

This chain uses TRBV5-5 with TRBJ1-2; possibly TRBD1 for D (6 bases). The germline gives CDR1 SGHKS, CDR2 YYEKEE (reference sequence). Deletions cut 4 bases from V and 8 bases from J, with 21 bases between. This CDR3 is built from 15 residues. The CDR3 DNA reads TGTGCCAGCAGCGTTCGGGTAATCGGAACAGGGGGCTACACCTTC. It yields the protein CASSVRVIGTGGYTF.

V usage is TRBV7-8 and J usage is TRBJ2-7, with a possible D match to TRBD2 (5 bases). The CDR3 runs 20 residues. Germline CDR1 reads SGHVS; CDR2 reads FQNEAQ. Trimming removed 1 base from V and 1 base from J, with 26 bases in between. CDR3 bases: TGTGCCAGCAGCTTAGTACCTGGTGGAACCGGGAAGAAAATATCCTACGAGCAGTACTTC. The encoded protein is CASSLVPGGTGKKISYEQYF. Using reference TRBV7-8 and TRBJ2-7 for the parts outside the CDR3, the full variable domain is GAGVSQSPRYKVAKRGQDVALRCDPISGHVSLFWYQQALGQGPEFLTYFQNEAQLDKSGLPSDRFFAERPEGSVSTLKIQRTQQEDSAVYLCASSLVPGGTGKKISYEQYFGPGTRLTVT.

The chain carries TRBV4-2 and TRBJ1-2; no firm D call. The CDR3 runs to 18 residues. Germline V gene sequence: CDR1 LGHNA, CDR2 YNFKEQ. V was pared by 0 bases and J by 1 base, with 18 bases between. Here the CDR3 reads CASSQDVEPTTYNYGYTF. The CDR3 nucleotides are TGTGCCAGCAGCCAAGACGTCGAGCCGACAACGTATAACTATGGCTACACCTTC.

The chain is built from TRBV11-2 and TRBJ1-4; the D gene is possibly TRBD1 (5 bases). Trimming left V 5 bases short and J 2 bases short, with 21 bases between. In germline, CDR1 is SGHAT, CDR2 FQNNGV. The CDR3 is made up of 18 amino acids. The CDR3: CASSPSWAGQKTNEKLFF. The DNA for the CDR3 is TGTGCCAGCAGCCCCAGTTGGGCAGGGCAAAAGACTAATGAAAAACTGTTTTTT.

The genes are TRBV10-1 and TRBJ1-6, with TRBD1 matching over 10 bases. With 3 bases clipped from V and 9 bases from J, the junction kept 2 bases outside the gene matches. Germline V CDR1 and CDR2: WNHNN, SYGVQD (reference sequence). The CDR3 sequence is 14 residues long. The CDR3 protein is CASSERQGASPLHF. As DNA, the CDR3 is TGCGCCAGCAGTGAAAGACAGGGGGCTTCACCCCTCCACTTT.

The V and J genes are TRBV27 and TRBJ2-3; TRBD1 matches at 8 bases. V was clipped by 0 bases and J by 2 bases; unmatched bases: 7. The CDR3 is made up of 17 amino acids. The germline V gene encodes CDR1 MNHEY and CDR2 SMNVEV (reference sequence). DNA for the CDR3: TGTGCCAGCAGTTTATCCAGGGGACAGGCGACCACAGATACGCAGTATTTT. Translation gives CASSLSRGQATTDTQYF.

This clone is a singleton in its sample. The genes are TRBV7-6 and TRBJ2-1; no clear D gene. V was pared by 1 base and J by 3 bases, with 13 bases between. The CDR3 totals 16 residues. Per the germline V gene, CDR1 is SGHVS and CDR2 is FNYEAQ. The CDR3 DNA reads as TGTGCCAGCAGCTTAGGTAGTAGTGCTGGCTACAATGAGCAGTTCTTC. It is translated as CASSLGSSAGYNEQFF.

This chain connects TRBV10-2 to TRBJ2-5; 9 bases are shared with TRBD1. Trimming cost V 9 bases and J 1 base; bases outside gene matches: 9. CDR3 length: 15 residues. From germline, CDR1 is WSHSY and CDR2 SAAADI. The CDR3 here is CASSRDRALQETQYF. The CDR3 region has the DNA TGCGCCAGTAGCCGGGACAGGGCCCTCCAAGAGACCCAGTACTTC.

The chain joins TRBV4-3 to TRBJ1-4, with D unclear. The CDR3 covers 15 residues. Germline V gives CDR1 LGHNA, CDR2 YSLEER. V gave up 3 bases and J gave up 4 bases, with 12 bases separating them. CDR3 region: CASSHDSGVNEKLFF. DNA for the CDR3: TGCGCCAGCAGCCACGACTCCGGGGTTAATGAAAAACTGTTTTTT.

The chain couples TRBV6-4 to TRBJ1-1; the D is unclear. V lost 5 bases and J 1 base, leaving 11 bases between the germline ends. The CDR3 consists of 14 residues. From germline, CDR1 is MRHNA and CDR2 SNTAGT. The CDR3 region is CASSPGRGNTEAFF. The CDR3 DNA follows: TGTGCCAGCAGTCCCGGACGGGGGAACACTGAAGCTTTCTTT.

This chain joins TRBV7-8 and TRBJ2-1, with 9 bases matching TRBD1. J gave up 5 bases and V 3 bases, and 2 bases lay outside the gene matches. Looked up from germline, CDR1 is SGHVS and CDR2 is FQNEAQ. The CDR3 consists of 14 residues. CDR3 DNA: TGTGCCAGCAGCTTGGGACAGGGCGACAATGAGCAGTTCTTC. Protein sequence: CASSLGQGDNEQFF.

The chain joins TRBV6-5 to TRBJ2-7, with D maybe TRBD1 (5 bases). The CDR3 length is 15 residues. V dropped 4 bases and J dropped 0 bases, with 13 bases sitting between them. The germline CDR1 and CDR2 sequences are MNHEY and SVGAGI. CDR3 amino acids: CASSFSWQGSYEQYF. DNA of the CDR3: TGTGCCAGCAGTTTTTCGTGGCAGGGCTCCTACGAGCAGTACTTC.

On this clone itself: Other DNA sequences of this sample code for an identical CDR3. The CDR3 coding sequence is TGTGCCAGCAGCCCACGGGGACAGCAAGAGACCCAGTACTTC. This encodes CASSPRGQQETQYF. J is TRBJ2-5 and V is TRBV7-9; TRBD1 matches 7 bases. Germline values: CDR1 SEHNR, CDR2 FQNEAQ (reference sequence). The CDR3 runs to 14 residues. Trimming removed 5 bases from V and 2 bases from J; junction bases left unmatched: 5.

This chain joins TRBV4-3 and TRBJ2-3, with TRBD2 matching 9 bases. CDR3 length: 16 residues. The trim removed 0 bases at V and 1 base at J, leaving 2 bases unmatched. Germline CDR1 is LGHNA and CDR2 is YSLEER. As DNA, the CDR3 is TGCGCCAGCAGCCAAGAAAGGACTAGCGGCACAGATACGCAGTATTTT. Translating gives CASSQERTSGTDTQYF.

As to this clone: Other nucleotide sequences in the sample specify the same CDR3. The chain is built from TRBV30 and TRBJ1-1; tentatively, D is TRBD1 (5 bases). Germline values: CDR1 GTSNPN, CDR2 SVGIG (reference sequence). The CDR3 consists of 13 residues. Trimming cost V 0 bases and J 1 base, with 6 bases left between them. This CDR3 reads CAWSVGANTEAFF. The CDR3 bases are TGTGCCTGGAGTGTAGGGGCGAACACTGAAGCTTTCTTT.

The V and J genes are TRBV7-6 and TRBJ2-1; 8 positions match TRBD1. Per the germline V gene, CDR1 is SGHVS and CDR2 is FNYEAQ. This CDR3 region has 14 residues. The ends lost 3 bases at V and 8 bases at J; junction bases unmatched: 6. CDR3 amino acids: CASSFGQGSYEQFF. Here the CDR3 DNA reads TGTGCCAGCAGCTTCGGACAGGGATCGTATGAGCAGTTCTTC.

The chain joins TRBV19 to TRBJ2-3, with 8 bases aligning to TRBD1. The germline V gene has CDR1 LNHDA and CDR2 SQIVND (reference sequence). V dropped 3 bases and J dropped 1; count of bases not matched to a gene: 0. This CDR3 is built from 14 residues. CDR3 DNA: TGTGCCAGTAGTATGGGACAGGGCACAGATACGCAGTATTTT. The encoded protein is CASSMGQGTDTQYF. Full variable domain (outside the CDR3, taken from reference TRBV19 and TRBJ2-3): DGGITQSPKYLFRKEGQNVTLSCEQNLNHDAMYWYRQDPGQGLRLIYYSQIVNDFQKGDIAEGYSVSREKKESFPLTVTSAQKNPTAFYLCASSMGQGTDTQYFGPGTRLTVL.

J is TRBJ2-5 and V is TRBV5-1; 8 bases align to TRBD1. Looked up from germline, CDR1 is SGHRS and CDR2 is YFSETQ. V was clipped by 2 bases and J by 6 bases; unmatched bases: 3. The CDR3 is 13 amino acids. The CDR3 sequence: CASSLGQGKTQYF. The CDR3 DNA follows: TGCGCCAGCAGCTTAGGACAGGGAAAGACCCAGTACTTC. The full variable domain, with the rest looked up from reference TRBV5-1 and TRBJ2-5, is KAGVTQTPRYLIKTRGQQVTLSCSPISGHRSVSWYQQTPGQGLQFLFEYFSETQRNKGNFPGRFSGRQFSNSRSEMNVSTLELGDSALYLCASSLGQGKTQYFGPGTRLLVL.